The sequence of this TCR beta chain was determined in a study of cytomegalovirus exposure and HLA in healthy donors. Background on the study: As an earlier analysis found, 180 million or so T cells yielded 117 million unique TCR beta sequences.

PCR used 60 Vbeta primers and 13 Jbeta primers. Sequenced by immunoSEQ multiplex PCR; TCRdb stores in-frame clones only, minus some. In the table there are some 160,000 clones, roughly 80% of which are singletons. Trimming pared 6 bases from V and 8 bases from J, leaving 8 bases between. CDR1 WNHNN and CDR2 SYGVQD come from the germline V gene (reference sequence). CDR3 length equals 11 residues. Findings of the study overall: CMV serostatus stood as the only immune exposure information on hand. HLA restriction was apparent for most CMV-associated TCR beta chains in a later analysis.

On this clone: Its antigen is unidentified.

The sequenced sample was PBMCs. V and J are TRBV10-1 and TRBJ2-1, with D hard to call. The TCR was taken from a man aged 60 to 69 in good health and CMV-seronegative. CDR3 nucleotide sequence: TGCGCCAGCAGGGTCTGCGATGAGCAGTTCTTC. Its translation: CASRVCDEQFF.